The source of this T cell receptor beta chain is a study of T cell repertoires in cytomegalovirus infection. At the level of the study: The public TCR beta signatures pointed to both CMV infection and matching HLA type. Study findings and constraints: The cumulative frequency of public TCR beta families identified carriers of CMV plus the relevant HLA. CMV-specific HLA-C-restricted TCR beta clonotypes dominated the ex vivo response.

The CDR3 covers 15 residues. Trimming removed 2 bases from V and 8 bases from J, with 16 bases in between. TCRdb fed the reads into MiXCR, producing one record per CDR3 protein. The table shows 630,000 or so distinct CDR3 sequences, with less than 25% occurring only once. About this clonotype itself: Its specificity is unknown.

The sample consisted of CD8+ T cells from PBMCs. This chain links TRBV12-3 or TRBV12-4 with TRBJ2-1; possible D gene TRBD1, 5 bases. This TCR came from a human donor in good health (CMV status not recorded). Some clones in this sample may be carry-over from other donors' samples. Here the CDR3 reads CASSLRGTFLDEQFF. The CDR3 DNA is TGTGCCAGCAGTTTAAGGGGAACCTTTTTGGATGAGCAGTTCTTC.